This is a list of T cell receptor beta chains from one sample in a study of blood T cell repertoires in COVID-19. Clones were read by immunoSEQ multiplex PCR, and TCRdb kept only the in-frame ones, dropping some. The sample shows some 130,000 clones, 70% to 90% of them seen only once. Sequencing was performed on peripheral blood. These receptors were obtained from a woman in her fifties or sixties with acute or convalescent COVID-19. The CDR3 runs from the conserved cysteine through the conserved F or W. The D gene is left open where the match is weak. Only part of the rows carry a size: once, few, many, or a class if the clone is expanded.

V: TRBV19
size: few
J: TRBJ1-1
length: 14
D: TRBD1
CDR3: CASSYRGLRTEAFF
DNA: TGTGCCAGTAGTTACAGGGGGCTCCGCACTGAAGCTTTCTTT

V: TRBV6-5
size: -
J: TRBJ1-2
length: 13
D: -
CDR3: CASSADRLYGYTF
DNA: TGTGCCAGCAGCGCGGACAGACTCTATGGCTACACCTTC

V: TRBV28
size: few
J: TRBJ1-2
length: 14
D: -
CDR3: CASSRQGGAGGYTF
DNA: TGTGCCAGCAGTCGCCAGGGAGGGGCAGGAGGCTACACCTTC

V: TRBV5-1
size: -
J: TRBJ2-7
length: 14
D: TRBD2
CDR3: CAPSAGGAEGEQYF
DNA: TGCGCCCCCAGCGCGGGGGGGGCGGAAGGCGAGCAGTACTTC

V: TRBV28
size: -
J: TRBJ2-2
length: 18
D: -
CDR3: CASSPVGWGERNTGELFF
DNA: TGTGCCAGCAGTCCCGTGGGATGGGGGGAGAGGAACACCGGGGAGCTGTTTTTT

V: TRBV6-1
size: -
J: TRBJ2-1
length: 19
D: TRBD2
CDR3: CASSEAHRGRQHLYNEQFF
DNA: TGTGCCAGCAGTGAAGCGCATCGCGGGAGACAACATTTATACAATGAGCAGTTCTTC

V: TRBV12-3/TRBV12-4
size: few
J: TRBJ1-6
length: 13
D: -
CDR3: CASSLAPDSPLHF
DNA: TGTGCCAGCAGTTTAGCGCCGGATTCACCCCTCCACTTT

V: TRBV3-1/TRBV3-2
size: -
J: TRBJ2-2
length: 16
D: TRBD2
CDR3: CASSQASSGNTGELFF
DNA: TGTGCCAGCAGCCAAGCTTCTAGCGGGAACACCGGGGAGCTGTTTTTT

V: TRBV6-1
size: -
J: TRBJ2-6
length: 19
D: TRBD1
CDR3: CASSGVQGFILSGANVLTF
DNA: TGTGCCAGCAGTGGAGTACAGGGGTTTATTCTCTCTGGGGCCAACGTCCTGACTTTC

V: TRBV28
size: -
J: TRBJ1-5
length: 15
D: -
CDR3: CASSLPPGSNQPQHF
DNA: TGTGCCAGCAGTTTACCCCCGGGGAGCAATCAGCCCCAGCATTTT

V: TRBV5-1
size: once
J: TRBJ1-1
length: 14
D: -
CDR3: CASSLGGLNTEAFF
DNA: TGCGCCAGCAGCTTGGGAGGGCTGAACACTGAAGCTTTCTTT

V: TRBV2
size: few
J: TRBJ2-7
length: 14
D: TRBD2
CDR3: CASRTGTSYYEQYF
DNA: TGTGCCAGCAGGACCGGGACTAGTTACTACGAGCAGTACTTC

V: TRBV18
size: few
J: TRBJ1-2
length: 15
D: -
CDR3: CASSPPMAPSYGYTF
DNA: TGTGCCAGCTCACCACCGATGGCCCCAAGCTATGGCTACACCTTC

V: TRBV10-3
size: -
J: TRBJ1-2
length: 13
D: -
CDR3: CAISEGGATGYTF
DNA: TGTGCCATCAGCGAAGGGGGGGCGACTGGCTACACCTTC

V: TRBV3-1/TRBV3-2
size: -
J: TRBJ1-2
length: 14
D: -
CDR3: CASSQDRGHYGYTF
DNA: TGTGCCAGCAGCCAAGATCGCGGCCACTATGGCTACACCTTC

V: TRBV11-2
size: -
J: TRBJ1-2
length: 15
D: TRBD1
CDR3: CASSLGPQGGYGYTF
DNA: TGTGCCAGCAGCTTAGGGCCCCAGGGGGGCTATGGCTACACCTTC

V: TRBV28
size: -
J: TRBJ1-1
length: 11
D: TRBD1
CDR3: CASSLNRGAFF
DNA: TGTGCCAGCAGTTTAAACAGGGGAGCTTTCTTT

V: TRBV28
size: -
J: TRBJ1-2
length: 14
D: TRBD1
CDR3: CASSSGQGADGYTF
DNA: TGTGCCAGCAGTTCTGGACAGGGCGCGGATGGCTACACCTTC

V: TRBV9
size: -
J: TRBJ2-1
length: 15
D: TRBD2
CDR3: CASSPGSGEYNEQFF
DNA: TGTGCCAGCAGCCCGGGGAGCGGGGAATACAATGAGCAGTTCTTC

V: TRBV14
size: -
J: TRBJ1-1
length: 13
D: -
CDR3: CASSAGVNTEAFF
DNA: TGTGCCAGCAGCGCCGGGGTGAACACTGAAGCTTTCTTT